The clone carrying this T cell receptor beta chain came up a few times. The data are from a study of blood T cell repertoires in COVID-19. V trimming: 5 bases; J trimming: 5 bases; junction bases outside the gene matches: 4. Per the germline V gene, CDR1 is MDHEN and CDR2 is SYDVKM. The CDR3 sequence is 15 residues long. Repertoires were generated with immunoSEQ multiplex PCR, while TCRdb's copy carries only in-frame clones and drops some. The sample has fewer than 250,000 clones, about 86% seen once; the top ten hold 2.5% to 3.5%. The clonotype was recovered from a man in his fifties or sixties with active or convalescent COVID-19. The sequenced sample consisted of peripheral blood. This chain uses TRBV28 with TRBJ1-6; TRBD1 matches 9 bases. The CDR3 here is CASSQRQGDNSPLHF. CDR3 DNA sequence: TGTGCCAGCAGTCAAAGACAGGGGGATAATTCACCCCTCCACTTT.